This T cell receptor beta chain was sequenced for a study of monozygotic twins with inflammatory bowel disease. The CDR3 has 16 amino acids. Germline CDR1 reads MNHNS; CDR2 reads SASEGT. For each CDR3 protein, TCRdb gives one entry from its re-call of the 5' RACE reads, without DNA. This sample lists over 100,000 distinct CDR3 sequences; its ten largest clones have 9.5% to 15%. Sequenced material: blood. The TCR sequence derives from a human donor with ulcerative colitis or Crohn's disease, or a healthy co-twin of an affected twin (not recorded which). The J gene is TRBJ2-2, the V gene TRBV6-1; no DNA is available, so the TRBD1 call from TCRdb remains unchecked. CDR3 region: CASRIPGQGAAGELFF.